Listed below are T cell receptor beta chains from one sample, sequenced in a study of cytomegalovirus exposure and HLA in healthy donors. Clones were read by immunoSEQ multiplex PCR, and TCRdb kept only the in-frame ones, dropping some. This sample yields 90,000 to 100,000 clones, of which approximately 79% are seen a single time; under 2% belongs to the top ten. The source material was PBMCs. The receptors stem from a male donor in good health and CMV-seronegative. The CDR3 runs from the conserved cysteine through the conserved F or W. A D gene is named only where the DNA matches it firmly. The listing skips clone size in some rows; elsewhere it reads once, few, many or a size class.

CDR3 | DNA | J | D | V | size
CASSQGQGAFGELFF | TGCGCCAGCAGCCAGGGACAGGGGGCATTTGGGGAGCTGTTTTTT | TRBJ2-2 | TRBD1 | TRBV4-1 | NA
CASSSPGQRGEKLFF | TGTGCCAGCAGTTCACCCGGACAGCGGGGTGAAAAACTGTTTTTT | TRBJ1-4 | NA | TRBV27 | few
CASSETVQENQPQHF | TGTGCCAGCAGTGAAACGGTCCAGGAAAATCAGCCCCAGCATTTT | TRBJ1-5 | NA | TRBV6-1 | NA
CASSPGQGYTGELFF | TGTGCCAGCAGTCCGGGACAGGGATACACCGGGGAGCTGTTTTTT | TRBJ2-2 | TRBD1 | TRBV27 | once
CASRETASTGELFF | TGTGCCAGCCGAGAGACAGCCTCCACCGGGGAGCTGTTTTTT | TRBJ2-2 | NA | TRBV28 | NA
CASSSGQGGPNNQPQHF | TGTGCCAGTAGTAGCGGCCAAGGGGGCCCCAACAATCAGCCCCAGCATTTT | TRBJ1-5 | TRBD1 | TRBV19 | NA
CAGSSYRDSMGAFF | TGTGCCGGCAGCTCTTACCGGGACTCTATGGGAGCTTTCTTT | TRBJ1-1 | NA | TRBV9 | NA
CASSLVRGRSLHTQYF | TGTGCCAGCAGTTTAGTCAGGGGACGGAGCTTACATACGCAGTATTTT | TRBJ2-3 | NA | TRBV27 | NA
CASSLAFGDEQYF | TGTGCCAGCAGCTTGGCTTTCGGGGACGAGCAGTACTTC | TRBJ2-7 | NA | TRBV5-6 | NA
CASSLAGTDTQYF | TGCGCCAGCAGCTTGGCCGGCACAGATACGCAGTATTTT | TRBJ2-3 | NA | TRBV5-1 | NA
CASSLTSGSSSGELFF | TGTGCCAGCTCACTTACTAGCGGGAGTTCATCCGGGGAGCTGTTTTTT | TRBJ2-2 | TRBD2 | TRBV18 | NA
CASSSGGWEKLFF | TGTGCCAGCAGTTCAGGGGGCTGGGAAAAACTGTTTTTT | TRBJ1-4 | TRBD1 | TRBV28 | NA
CARSWNHGTDAAPTNEKLFF | TGTGCCAGAAGCTGGAACCACGGGACAGACGCGGCCCCAACTAATGAAAAACTGTTTTTT | TRBJ1-4 | TRBD1 | TRBV5-3 | NA
CASKRTSGRALGGTDTQYF | TGCGCCAGCAAAAGGACTAGCGGGAGGGCCCTGGGTGGCACAGATACGCAGTATTTT | TRBJ2-3 | TRBD2 | TRBV5-1 | NA
CASSEKLAGHNEQFF | TGTGCCAGCAGTGAAAAACTAGCGGGCCACAATGAGCAGTTCTTC | TRBJ2-1 | TRBD2 | TRBV2 | NA
CASSLGTSVYNEQFF | TGCGCCAGCAGCCTCGGGACTAGCGTCTACAATGAGCAGTTCTTC | TRBJ2-1 | TRBD2 | TRBV5-1 | NA
CASSWGDEGEAFF | TGTGCCAGCAGTTGGGGGGATGAAGGTGAAGCTTTCTTT | TRBJ1-1 | NA | TRBV6-5 | few
CASSLKTGLSETQYF | TGTGCCAGCAGCTTGAAGACAGGACTTTCGGAGACCCAGTACTTC | TRBJ2-5 | NA | TRBV5-6 | NA
CASSDKNRVAGNTIYF | TGTGCCAGCAGCGATAAGAACAGGGTGGCTGGAAACACCATATATTTT | TRBJ1-3 | NA | TRBV9 | few
CASSLRGIYNEQFF | TGTGCCAGCAGTTTACGCGGGATCTACAATGAGCAGTTCTTC | TRBJ2-1 | NA | TRBV28 | once
CASSSSGVNQPQHF | TGTGCCAGCAGTTCGTCCGGGGTTAATCAGCCCCAGCATTTT | TRBJ1-5 | NA | TRBV6-1 | NA
CASSLTGVGTDTQYF | TGTGCTAGCAGCTTGACAGGGGTCGGAACAGATACGCAGTATTTT | TRBJ2-3 | TRBD1 | TRBV7-7 | NA
CAISELLAGETYEQYF | TGTGCCATCAGTGAGTTACTAGCGGGAGAAACCTACGAGCAGTACTTC | TRBJ2-7 | TRBD2 | TRBV10-3 | NA
CASHTGGDIYGYTF | TGTGCCAGCCACACAGGGGGCGATATCTATGGCTACACCTTC | TRBJ1-2 | TRBD1 | TRBV6-5 | NA
CASSLWQGASQPQHF | TGTGCCAGCAGTTTATGGCAGGGGGCATCTCAGCCCCAGCATTTT | TRBJ1-5 | TRBD1 | TRBV28 | NA